These 21 T cell receptor beta chains came from one sample sequenced in a study of cytotoxic CD8 clonotypes in ibrutinib-treated CLL. The data were produced by immunoSEQ multiplex PCR, yet TCRdb's version contains in-frame clones alone and is incomplete. The sample lists some 300,000 clones, roughly 80% occurring once. This material consisted of PBMCs, taken before ibrutinib treatment. Receptors were obtained from a human donor with chronic lymphocytic leukemia.

The rearrangement uses TRBV7-2 and TRBJ2-3; 11 nucleotides align to TRBD1. With 6 bases clipped from V and 0 bases from J, the junction kept 2 bases outside the gene matches. The CDR3 contains 15 residues. In germline, CDR1 is SGHTA, CDR2 FQGNSA. CDR3 DNA: TGTGCCAGCAGACGGGACAGGGGGAGCACAGATACGCAGTATTTT. This translates into CASRRDRGSTDTQYF.

This clone was seen a handful of times. The junction shows a germline mismatch at one end, possibly a read error. V gene TRBV7-3 combines with J gene TRBJ1-4, with D unclear. From germline, CDR1 is SGHTA and CDR2 FQGTGA. CDR3 length: 10 amino acids. CDR3 sequence: CASSPGPHNF. The CDR3 nucleotides are TGTGCCAGCAGCCCGGGTCCCCATAACTTT.

This clone was seen only once. CDR3 DNA: TGTGCCAGCAGCCATCCTATACAGGTTGAGGACTATGGCTACACCTTC. Residues: CASSHPIQVEDYGYTF. The genes are TRBV4-2 and TRBJ1-2; a weak D match, TRBD1 (5 bases). The CDR3 totals 16 residues. Germline V gives CDR1 LGHNA, CDR2 YNFKEQ. Trimming stripped 3 bases from V and 3 bases from J, with 17 bases between.

The chain uses TRBV9 and TRBJ2-3; D may be TRBD2 (7 bases). Germline CDR1 reads SGDLS; CDR2 reads YYNGEE. The ends were cut back, 0 bases at V and 4 bases at J, with 12 bases in the middle. The CDR3 extends over 15 amino acids. The CDR3, as DNA: TGTGCCAGCAGCGTAGCCGGGGAGGGGGCAGATACGCAGTATTTT. It codes for CASSVAGEGADTQYF. The whole variable domain, remainder taken from reference TRBV9 and TRBJ2-3, is DSGVTQTPKHLITATGQRVTLRCSPRSGDLSVYWYQQSLDQGLQFLIQYYNGEERAKGNILERFSAQQFPDLHSELNLSSLELGDSALYFCASSVAGEGADTQYFGPGTRLTVL.

The gene calls are TRBV14 and TRBJ1-5; D remains ambiguous. Trimming took 3 bases from V and 0 from J, leaving 6 bases between them. This CDR3 is 14 amino acids long. Germline lookup yields CDR1 SGHDN and CDR2 FVKESK. The CDR3 bases are TGTGCCAGCAGCCAGGGTCGTAGCAATCAGCCCCAGCATTTT. Translated, it gives CASSQGRSNQPQHF.

The chain combines TRBV11-3 with TRBJ2-1; D is uncertain. Trimming took off 1 base at V and 1 base at J, with 8 bases between the two ends. Germline CDR1 reads SGHNT; CDR2 reads YENEEA. CDR3 length: 15 amino acids. CDR3 protein: CASSLGGTSYNEQFF. The CDR3 DNA is TGTGCCAGCAGCTTAGGGGGAACTTCCTACAATGAGCAGTTCTTC.

This clone has ten or more counts. This CDR3 is also generated by other DNA sequences in the sample. This chain links TRBV5-8 with TRBJ1-1; D call uncertain. V was pared by 0 bases and J by 7 bases, with 7 bases between. CDR3 size: 12 residues. CDR1 and CDR2 (germline): SGHTS, YDEGEE. The CDR3 loop is CASSLVAVEAFF. As DNA, the CDR3 is TGTGCCAGCAGCTTGGTGGCGGTTGAAGCTTTCTTT.

This clone was seen only once. This chain joins TRBV7-2 and TRBJ1-1; no reliable D call. Germline V gene data show CDR1 as SGHTA and CDR2 as FQGNSA. V lost 3 bases and J 0 bases, leaving 11 bases between the germline ends. The CDR3 is 15 amino acids. This chain's CDR3 is CASSFTVLMNTEAFF. In DNA form, the CDR3 reads TGTGCCAGCAGCTTCACCGTCCTGATGAACACTGAAGCTTTCTTT.

The rearrangement uses TRBV7-9 and TRBJ1-1, with D perhaps TRBD1 (5 bases). Germline lookup yields CDR1 SEHNR and CDR2 FQNEAQ (reference sequence). V lost 7 bases and J 1 base, leaving 13 bases between the germline ends. The CDR3 is 14 amino acids. The DNA for the CDR3 is TGTGCCAGCAATCACCGGGGGACGAACACTGAAGCTTTCTTT. Protein product: CASNHRGTNTEAFF.

This chain connects TRBV19 to TRBJ1-1; D gene ambiguous. The CDR3 runs 13 residues. In germline, CDR1 is LNHDA, CDR2 SQIVND (reference sequence). The germline V and J ends were trimmed by 4 bases and 5 bases, with 11 bases remaining between them. This chain's CDR3 is CASSRIDGTEAFF. The DNA of the CDR3 is TGTGCCAGTAGTAGGATAGATGGGACTGAAGCTTTCTTT.

Regarding this clone: Other DNA sequences from this sample encode an identical CDR3 as well. The chain combines TRBV5-1 with TRBJ2-7; no clear D gene. Germline V gene sequence: CDR1 SGHRS, CDR2 YFSETQ. There are 12 residues in the CDR3. The V end was cut by 1 base, the J end by 2 bases, with 4 bases between. The DNA for the CDR3 is TGCGCCAGCAGCTTGACCCCCTACGAGCAGTACTTC. It translates to CASSLTPYEQYF.

The chain joins TRBV28 to TRBJ1-1, with D unresolved. This CDR3 is built from 12 residues. V was shortened by 3 bases and J by 9 bases, with 11 bases between the two germline ends. The germline V gene has CDR1 MDHEN and CDR2 SYDVKM. Written as DNA, the CDR3 is TGTGCCAGCAGTTTGCCCCGTAAAAAAGCTTTCTTT. Residues: CASSLPRKKAFF.

V usage is TRBV14 and J usage is TRBJ2-1, with D unclear. Trimming cost V 4 bases and J 9 bases, with 13 bases left between them. The CDR3 contains 13 residues. CDR1 is SGHDN, CDR2 FVKESK, per germline. CDR3 in amino acids: CASSPRTSGEQFF. Written as DNA, the CDR3 is TGTGCCAGCAGCCCGAGGACCTCGGGTGAGCAGTTCTTC.

This clone appeared a single time. The V and J genes are TRBV30 and TRBJ2-7; D might be TRBD2 (5 bases). Germline CDR1 reads GTSNPN; CDR2 reads SVGIG (reference sequence). The CDR3 is made up of 13 amino acids. The germline V and J ends were trimmed by 2 bases and 3 bases, with 11 bases remaining between them. The DNA of the CDR3 is TGTGCCTGGAGTATGGGAGTTCACTACGAGCAGTACTTC. Translation: CAWSMGVHYEQYF.

V and J are TRBV9 and TRBJ2-1; 8 nucleotides align to TRBD2. Germline V CDR1 and CDR2: SGDLS, YYNGEE. The CDR3 extends over 17 amino acids. J lost 3 bases, V lost 0 bases, and 8 bases had no gene match. CDR3 DNA: TGTGCCAGCAGCGTAGCTCATAGCGGGAAAAACTACAATGAGCAGTTCTTC. The encoded protein is CASSVAHSGKNYNEQFF.

This chain links TRBV5-1 with TRBJ2-1; 7 nucleotides agree with TRBD2. The CDR3 spans 15 residues. Germline lookup yields CDR1 SGHRS and CDR2 YFSETQ. V lost 0 bases to trimming and J lost 5 bases; unmatched junction nucleotides: 5. The DNA for the CDR3 is TGCGCCAGCAGCTTGGCGAGCGGGACCCACAATGAGCAGTTCTTC. Its translation is CASSLASGTHNEQFF.

This chain joins TRBV30 and TRBJ2-7, with no clear D. CDR3 length: 12 residues. The ends were cut back, 2 bases at V and 0 bases at J, with 5 bases in the middle. In germline, CDR1 is GTSNPN, CDR2 SVGIG (reference sequence). The CDR3, as DNA: TGTGCCTGGAGTTTAGCCTCCTACGAGCAGTACTTC. The encoded protein is CAWSLASYEQYF.

This clone has a handful of counts. This chain uses TRBV4-3 with TRBJ1-3; D ambiguous. Germline V gene lookup returns CDR1 LGHNA and CDR2 YSLEER. V was pared by 4 bases and J by 4 bases, with 2 bases between. This CDR3 region has 11 residues. The CDR3 coding sequence is TGCGCCAGCAGCCGAGGAAACACCATATATTTT. Translated: CASSRGNTIYF.

The rearrangement joins TRBV5-1 to TRBJ1-2; 9 bases fit TRBD1. V was clipped by 2 bases and J by 5 bases; unmatched bases: 7. The germline V gene encodes CDR1 SGHRS and CDR2 YFSETQ. This CDR3 comprises 15 residues. The CDR3 region has the DNA TGCGCCAGCAGCTTAGCGGACAGGGGAGGTTATGGCTACACCTTC. Protein: CASSLADRGGYGYTF.

This sequence joins TRBV20-1 and TRBJ2-1; D is undetermined. Germline V gene lookup returns CDR1 DFQATT and CDR2 SNEGSKA (reference sequence). The CDR3 spans 11 residues. The V end lost 2 bases, the J end lost 15 bases, and 14 bases lay between the germline ends. The CDR3: CSARKPPGSFF. The CDR3 bases are TGCAGTGCTAGAAAGCCACCGGGTTCGTTCTTC.

The gene calls are TRBV7-2 and TRBJ2-1; tentative D call: TRBD2 (5 bases). The germline V and J ends were trimmed by 4 bases and 7 bases, with 14 bases remaining between them. This CDR3 comprises 14 residues. The germline V gene has CDR1 SGHTA and CDR2 FQGNSA. In nucleotides, the CDR3 is TGTGCCAGCAGCTCCCTTCGAGGGATTAATGAGCAGTTCTTC. Amino acids: CASSSLRGINEQFF.